This TCR beta chain is from a study of molecular identifiers for immune sequencing clone quantification. A single record per CDR3 protein comes from TCRdb applying MiXCR to the PCR reads. Seen here are 460,000 or so distinct CDR3 sequences, about 22% observed once, and the top ten hold 0.84%. Sorted inputs of about 19,000 to 1,100,000 cells, with 10%, 30% or 50% RNA, yielded naive CD8 libraries. The CDR3 totals 19 residues. Germline V CDR1 and CDR2: LGHNA, YNFKEQ. J lost 1 base, V lost 4 bases, and 13 bases had no gene match. Study-wide results and caveats: Identical TCR molecules that share a barcode could lead to an underestimation of highly expanded clone sizes.

To note about this clonotype: Its target is unknown. This may be a read error, as it is one base from a much larger clone.

Sequenced sample: naive CD8+ T cells from blood, with Jurkat cell RNA spiked in. Described subset: FACS-sorted CD8+CD4-CCR7+CD45RA+ naive T cells. V gene TRBV4-2 combines with J gene TRBJ1-5; 10 bases fit TRBD1. This clonotype originated in a human donor in good health. Some libraries in this study had Jurkat cell RNA spiked in. The chain's CDR3 is CASSPSSGTGVGSNQPQHF. The CDR3 DNA reads as TGTGCCAGCAGCCCAAGCTCCGGGACAGGGGTAGGAAGCAATCAGCCCCAGCATTTT.